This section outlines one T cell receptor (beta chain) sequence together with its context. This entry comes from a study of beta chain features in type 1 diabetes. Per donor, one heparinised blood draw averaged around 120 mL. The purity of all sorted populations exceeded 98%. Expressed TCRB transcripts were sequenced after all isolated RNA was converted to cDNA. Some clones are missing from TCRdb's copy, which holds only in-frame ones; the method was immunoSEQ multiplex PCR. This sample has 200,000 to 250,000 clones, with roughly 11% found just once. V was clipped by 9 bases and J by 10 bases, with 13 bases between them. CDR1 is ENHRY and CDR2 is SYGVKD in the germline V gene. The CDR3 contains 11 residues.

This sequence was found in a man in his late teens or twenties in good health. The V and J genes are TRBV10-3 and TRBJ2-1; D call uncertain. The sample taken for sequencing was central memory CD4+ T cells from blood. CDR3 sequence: CAIAAGEEQFF. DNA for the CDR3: TGTGCCATTGCGGCCGGCGAGGAGCAGTTCTTC.